A single sample gave rise to the 24 T cell receptor beta chains below, sequenced in a study of spatial heterogeneity in lung cancer. TCRdb ran MiXCR on the 5' RACE reads and lists one entry per CDR3 protein. Of some 120,000 distinct CDR3 sequences in the sample, roughly an eighth were seen once. Time point noted: blood at routine non-recurrence follow-up after resection. In each case, whole RNA from tumor, nontumor lung or frozen PBMC was sequenced unsorted. Sequences were derived from PBMCs, sampled at follow-up. The origin of the receptors is a male donor with early-stage non-small cell lung cancer.

This clonotype turned up a few times. V usage is TRBV20-1 and J usage is TRBJ2-1, with D possibly matching TRBD2 (5 bases). The V gene's germline CDR1 is DFQATT and CDR2 SNEGSKA (reference sequence). V lost 3 bases and J lost 9, with 12 bases in between. The length of the CDR3 is 12 residues. CDR3 sequence reads: CSARGEAAEQFF. For the CDR3, the DNA is TGCAGTGCTAGGGGAGAGGCGGCTGAGCAGTTCTTC.

This clonotype has at least ten counts. V and J are TRBV12-3 or TRBV12-4 and TRBJ1-1, with a tentative D call TRBD1 (6 bases). The CDR3 totals 12 residues. V was shortened by 6 bases and J by 4 bases, with 9 bases between the two germline ends. The CDR3 DNA reads TGTGCCAGCAGACAGGGACTCACTGAAGCTTTCTTT. This codes for CASRQGLTEAFF.

The rearrangement links TRBV6-5 to TRBJ1-2; D might be TRBD1 (5 bases). Trimming cost V 6 bases and J 0 bases, with 14 bases left between them. This CDR3 is built from 15 residues. CDR1 is MNHEY, CDR2 SVGAGI, per germline. CDR3 loop: CASSHTGGSNYGYTF. Written as DNA, the CDR3 is TGTGCCAGCAGCCACACGGGGGGATCTAACTATGGCTACACCTTC.

This clonotype was counted a few times. The chain carries TRBV28 and TRBJ1-1; D uncertain. Germline assignment: CDR1 MDHEN and CDR2 SYDVKM. The V and J ends lost 3 bases and 2 bases respectively, with 10 bases between them. There are 14 residues in the CDR3. This chain's CDR3 is CASSFQSENTEAFF. Here the CDR3 DNA reads TGTGCCAGCAGTTTTCAATCGGAAAACACTGAAGCTTTCTTT.

This clonotype was picked up many times. The chain couples TRBV27 to TRBJ1-4, with D possibly matching TRBD1 (6 bases). Trimming removed 9 bases from V and 7 bases from J, with 18 bases in between. Germline CDR1 reads MNHEY; CDR2 reads SMNVEV (reference sequence). The CDR3 loop spans 14 amino acids. CDR3 protein: CASVRTEGGEKLFF. CDR3 nucleotides: TGTGCCAGTGTAAGGACGGAAGGGGGTGAAAAACTGTTTTTT.

This clonotype came up many times. This chain uses TRBV18 with TRBJ2-6, with D perhaps assigned TRBD1 or TRBD2 (6 bases each). CDR1 is KGHSH, CDR2 LQKENI, per germline. V lost 3 bases and J 5 bases, leaving 14 bases between the germline ends. The CDR3 is 16 residues long. CDR3 sequence reads: CASSPPGEAWANVLTF. For the CDR3, the DNA is TGTGCCAGCTCACCTCCAGGGGAGGCCTGGGCCAACGTCCTGACTTTC. Complete variable domain (other parts from reference TRBV18 and TRBJ2-6): NAGVMQNPRHLVRRRGQEARLRCSPMKGHSHVYWYRQLPEEGLKFMVYLQKENIIDESGMPKERFSAEFPKEGPSILRIQQVVRGDSAAYFCASSPPGEAWANVLTFGAGSRLTVL.

This clonotype came up a few times. The rearrangement links TRBV11-2 to TRBJ2-5, with D unresolved. This CDR3 contains 14 residues. Germline CDR1 SGHAT, CDR2 FQNNGV. The V gene lost 2 bases and the J gene lost 2 bases, with 9 bases spanning the gap. CDR3 nucleotide sequence: TGTGCCAGCAGCTTATCTGGACCTCAAGAGACCCAGTACTTC. It codes for CASSLSGPQETQYF.

This sequence joins TRBV29-1 and TRBJ2-5; 11 nucleotides line up with TRBD2. The CDR3 has 14 amino acids. Germline V gene lookup returns CDR1 SQVTM and CDR2 ANQGSEA. Losses at the gene ends were 5 bases for V and 1 base for J; bases not matched to a gene: 3. In DNA form, the CDR3 reads TGCAGCGTTTCGGGACTAGCGGTCCAAGAGACCCAGTACTTC. Its translation: CSVSGLAVQETQYF.

The chain employs TRBV9 and TRBJ1-2; D gene unclear. This CDR3 comprises 14 residues. Germline V lookup: CDR1 SGDLS, CDR2 YYNGEE. V lost 0 bases to trimming and J lost 4 bases, with 10 bases between them. CDR3 nucleotides: TGTGCCAGCAGCGTAGGAGGGCTTAGCTATGGCTACACCTTC. It codes for CASSVGGLSYGYTF.

This clonotype was found a few times. The CDR3 nucleotides are TGCAGTGCTAGAGTCGGGGCCGGCGGACCAGTAGACGAGCAGTACTTC. Its translation: CSARVGAGGPVDEQYF. V and J are TRBV20-1 and TRBJ2-7, with D perhaps being TRBD1 or TRBD2 (5 bases each). Looked up from germline, CDR1 is DFQATT and CDR2 is SNEGSKA (reference sequence). This CDR3 region has 16 residues. V lost 1 base and J 5 bases, leaving 21 bases between the germline ends.

The chain uses TRBV25-1 and TRBJ2-1, with TRBD1 identical over 8 bases. The germline CDR1 and CDR2 sequences are MGHDK and SYGVNS. Germline trimming cut 3 bases from V and 8 bases from J; bases unmatched to any gene: 9. The CDR3 sequence is 15 residues long. This chain's CDR3 is CASSEDRVGGDEQFF. DNA of the CDR3: TGTGCCAGCAGTGAGGACAGGGTAGGAGGCGATGAGCAGTTCTTC. Looking up the rest from reference TRBV25-1 and TRBJ2-1 gives the full variable domain: EADIYQTPRYLVIGTGKKITLECSQTMGHDKMYWYQQDPGMELHLIHYSYGVNSTEKGDLSSESTVSRIRTEHFPLTLESARPSHTSQYLCASSEDRVGGDEQFFGPGTRLTVL.

The rearrangement uses TRBV11-3 and TRBJ1-6; D gene unclear. Germline V lookup: CDR1 SGHNT, CDR2 YENEEA. V lost 0 bases and J 8 bases, leaving 14 bases between the germline ends. The CDR3 totals 16 residues. The DNA for the CDR3 is TGTGCCAGCAGCTTAGATCTGGTGTTTCTGGATTCACCCCTCCACTTT. It is translated as CASSLDLVFLDSPLHF.

CDR3 in amino acids: CASSDRITEAFF. The CDR3 DNA follows: TGTGCCAGCAGCGACAGGATTACTGAAGCTTTCTTT. The chain carries TRBV3-1 and TRBJ1-1, with D possibly TRBD1 on 6 matching bases. Germline V gene sequence: CDR1 LGHDT, CDR2 YNNKEL (reference sequence). The germline V and J ends were trimmed by 5 bases and 5 bases, with 9 bases remaining between them. This CDR3 has 12 residues. Full variable domain (outside the CDR3, taken from reference TRBV3-1 and TRBJ1-1): DTAVSQTPKYLVTQMGNDKSIKCEQNLGHDTMYWYKQDSKKFLKIMFSYNNKELIINETVPNRFSPKSPDKAHLNLHINSLELGDSAVYFCASSDRITEAFFGQGTRLTVV.

This clonotype was seen ten or more times. The chain joins TRBV4-3 to TRBJ2-3; D is unresolved. Trimming pared 0 bases from V and 4 bases from J, leaving 8 bases between. The CDR3 contains 14 residues. Looked up from germline, CDR1 is LGHNA and CDR2 is YSLEER. The CDR3: CASSQDKRSDTQYF. CDR3 DNA: TGCGCCAGCAGCCAAGATAAGCGTTCAGATACGCAGTATTTT.

This clonotype was observed a handful of times. The J gene is TRBJ2-7, the V gene TRBV15; unclear D gene. From germline, CDR1 is LNHNV and CDR2 YYDKDF (reference sequence). CDR3 size: 13 residues. With 4 bases removed from V and 1 base from J, the gap between germline ends came to 8 bases. The DNA of the CDR3 is TGTGCCACCAGCATAACCAGGTCCTACGAGCAGTACTTC. Amino acids: CATSITRSYEQYF.

This clonotype was picked up a small number of times. CDR3 DNA sequence: TGTGCCAGCAGCGTAGCGGGACAGGGTTTTGAAAAACTGTTTTTT. Protein sequence: CASSVAGQGFEKLFF. The chain is built from TRBV9 and TRBJ1-4; 9 bases are shared with TRBD1. The CDR3 is made up of 15 amino acids. Germline CDR1 and CDR2: SGDLS and YYNGEE. Germline trimming cut 0 bases from V and 7 bases from J; bases unmatched to any gene: 4.

V and J are TRBV5-6 and TRBJ2-5; possibly TRBD1 or TRBD2 for D (6 bases each). From germline, CDR1 is SGHDT and CDR2 YYEEEE. V was pared by 1 base and J by 4 bases, with 14 bases between. The CDR3 is 15 residues long. CDR3 in amino acids: CASSLRGRNIETQYF. The CDR3 DNA is TGTGCCAGCAGCTTGCGGGGGCGCAATATAGAGACCCAGTACTTC.

The V gene is TRBV12-3 or TRBV12-4, the J gene TRBJ2-7, with 8 nucleotides matching TRBD1. The CDR3 contains 11 residues. With V trimmed by 7 bases and J by 6 bases, 2 bases remained unmatched. This chain's CDR3 is CASTTGGEQYF. CDR3 sequence (DNA): TGTGCCAGCACTACAGGGGGCGAGCAGTACTTC.

This clonotype was observed at least ten times. This chain uses TRBV2 with TRBJ1-5, with D perhaps TRBD1 (5 bases). The length of the CDR3 is 15 residues. Germline CDR1 is SNHLY and CDR2 is FYNNEI. Trimming shortened V by 2 bases and J by 5 bases, and 13 bases separated the two germline ends. The CDR3 nucleotides read TGTGCCAGCAGTGAAAGGGGCAGAGTATATCAGCCCCAGCATTTT. Its protein is CASSERGRVYQPQHF.

The chain carries TRBV7-8 and TRBJ1-4; TRBD1 matches 8 bases. From germline, CDR1 is SGHVS and CDR2 FQNEAQ. V dropped 6 bases and J dropped 4; count of bases not matched to a gene: 7. The CDR3 covers 15 residues. In nucleotides, the CDR3 is TGTGCCAGCAGAAAACTCAGGGGGCTTAATGAAAAACTGTTTTTT. Residues: CASRKLRGLNEKLFF.

The table lists this clonotype with many counts. This chain uses TRBV5-6 with TRBJ2-5; TRBD1 is a possible D gene (5 bases). The CDR3 length is 11 residues. Germline V gene sequence: CDR1 SGHDT, CDR2 YYEEEE. Deletions cut 5 bases from V and 7 bases from J, with 9 bases between. The CDR3 DNA follows: TGTGCCAGCAGTCAAGGGGCGACCCAGTACTTC. Translating gives CASSQGATQYF.

This clonotype came up many times. This chain links TRBV5-1 with TRBJ2-3; D is unclear. Germline V gene data show CDR1 as SGHRS and CDR2 as YFSETQ. V shed 4 bases and J shed 3 bases, with 12 bases lying between them. This CDR3 comprises 14 residues. CDR3 in amino acids: CASSKDQATDTQYF. CDR3 sequence (DNA): TGCGCCAGCAGCAAAGATCAGGCGACAGATACGCAGTATTTT.

This clonotype was found many times. The chain couples TRBV10-3 to TRBJ2-6; no clear D. Trimming cost V 3 bases and J 1 base, with 4 bases left between them. The CDR3 is made up of 14 amino acids. Germline V gives CDR1 ENHRY, CDR2 SYGVKD. CDR3 protein: CAISDSSGANVLTF. CDR3 coding DNA: TGTGCCATCAGTGACAGTTCTGGGGCCAACGTCCTGACTTTC.

This clonotype showed up many times. V and J are TRBV7-2 and TRBJ1-5; D unclear. The CDR3 extends over 14 amino acids. Germline V gives CDR1 SGHTA, CDR2 FQGNSA. The germline V and J ends were trimmed by 1 base and 1 base, with 5 bases remaining between them. CDR3 nucleotide sequence: TGTGCCAGCAGCTTAGTGGGGAGCAATCAGCCCCAGCATTTT. Translation: CASSLVGSNQPQHF.